What follows are 9 T cell receptor beta chains derived from one specimen sequenced in a study of blood T cell repertoires in COVID-19. Here immunoSEQ multiplex PCR was the method, and the copy in TCRdb shows in-frame clones only, minus some. The sample lists some 220,000 clones, approximately 80% occurring once. The sequenced material came from peripheral blood. The receptors here all came from a woman aged 60-70 years with active or convalescent COVID-19.

This chain uses TRBV19 with TRBJ1-1, with 8 nucleotides matching TRBD1. CDR1 LNHDA and CDR2 SQIVND come from the germline V gene (reference sequence). The CDR3 extends over 16 amino acids. V dropped 9 bases and J dropped 4; count of bases not matched to a gene: 16. CDR3 amino acids: CASSNRGTGPATEAFF. The CDR3 DNA follows: TGTGCCAGCTCAAATCGTGGGACAGGCCCGGCCACTGAAGCTTTCTTT.

The chain uses TRBV10-3 and TRBJ1-1, with 11 bases identical to TRBD1. The CDR3 consists of 16 residues. Germline CDR1 is ENHRY and CDR2 is SYGVKD. With 6 bases clipped from V and 5 bases from J, the junction kept 11 bases outside the gene matches. The CDR3 DNA reads TGTGCCATCAGCAGAGGGGACAGGGGGAGAACGACTGAAGCTTTCTTT. It yields the protein CAISRGDRGRTTEAFF.

This chain joins TRBV10-3 and TRBJ2-7; D is possibly TRBD2 (6 bases). This CDR3 comprises 12 residues. Trimming left V 8 bases short and J 4 bases short, with 12 bases between. The V gene's germline CDR1 is ENHRY and CDR2 SYGVKD. CDR3 loop: CAIGGLGYEQYF. CDR3 DNA sequence: TGTGCCATCGGGGGACTTGGATACGAGCAGTACTTC.

The chain joins TRBV7-2 to TRBJ2-3; TRBD2 agrees at 8 bases. J gave up 4 bases and V 5 bases, and 8 bases lay outside the gene matches. This CDR3 is 15 amino acids long. Germline assignment: CDR1 SGHTA and CDR2 FQGNSA. CDR3 coding DNA: TGTGCCAGCAGCCCCCGGACTAGCTTTCCAGATACGCAGTATTTT. It translates to CASSPRTSFPDTQYF.

The CDR3 coding sequence is TGTGCCAGCAGCCAGGGACTCTTTAAGTACGAGCAGTACTTC. Amino acid sequence: CASSQGLFKYEQYF. This chain links TRBV3-1 (or the pseudogene TRBV3-2) with TRBJ2-7; D is possibly TRBD2 (6 bases). CDR3 length equals 14 residues. V was pared by 3 bases and J by 4 bases, with 13 bases between. Germline V gene sequence: CDR1 LGHDT, CDR2 YNNKEL (reference sequence).

V and J are TRBV4-1 and TRBJ1-4; no firm D call. Trimming shortened V by 2 bases and J by 6 bases, and 7 bases separated the two germline ends. The CDR3 is 13 amino acids. CDR1 is MGHRA and CDR2 is YSYEKL in the germline V gene. CDR3 DNA: TGCGCCAGCAGCCAATTCTTCTATGAAAAACTGTTTTTT. This sequence encodes CASSQFFYEKLFF.

The chain links TRBV14 to TRBJ2-7; TRBD2 is a possible D gene (6 bases). The V gene's germline CDR1 is SGHDN and CDR2 FVKESK. V dropped 3 bases and J dropped 6 bases, with 6 bases sitting between them. This CDR3 spans 11 amino acids. The CDR3 sequence: CASSQGGEQYF. The CDR3, as DNA: TGTGCCAGCAGCCAGGGGGGCGAGCAGTACTTC.

This clone was seen only a few times. V usage is TRBV7-2 and J usage is TRBJ2-7; 8 nucleotides line up with TRBD2. The V gene end was trimmed by 0 bases and the J gene end by 4 bases; junction bases not matched to a gene: 5. CDR3 length equals 15 residues. Per germline, CDR1 SGHTA and CDR2 FQGNSA. The CDR3 loop reads CASSLASPSGYEQYF. CDR3 in DNA: TGTGCCAGCAGCTTAGCGTCCCCTAGCGGGTACGAGCAGTACTTC.

The rearrangement links TRBV10-2 to TRBJ2-2, with 11 positions matching TRBD2. There are 18 residues in the CDR3. CDR1 is WSHSY and CDR2 is SAAADI in the germline V gene. The junction had 10 bases not matched to a gene; V was cut back by 2 bases and J by 5 bases. The CDR3 sequence: CASSEGLAGGGGTGELFF. The CDR3 DNA reads TGCGCCAGCAGTGAGGGGCTAGCGGGAGGAGGAGGGACCGGGGAGCTGTTTTTT.